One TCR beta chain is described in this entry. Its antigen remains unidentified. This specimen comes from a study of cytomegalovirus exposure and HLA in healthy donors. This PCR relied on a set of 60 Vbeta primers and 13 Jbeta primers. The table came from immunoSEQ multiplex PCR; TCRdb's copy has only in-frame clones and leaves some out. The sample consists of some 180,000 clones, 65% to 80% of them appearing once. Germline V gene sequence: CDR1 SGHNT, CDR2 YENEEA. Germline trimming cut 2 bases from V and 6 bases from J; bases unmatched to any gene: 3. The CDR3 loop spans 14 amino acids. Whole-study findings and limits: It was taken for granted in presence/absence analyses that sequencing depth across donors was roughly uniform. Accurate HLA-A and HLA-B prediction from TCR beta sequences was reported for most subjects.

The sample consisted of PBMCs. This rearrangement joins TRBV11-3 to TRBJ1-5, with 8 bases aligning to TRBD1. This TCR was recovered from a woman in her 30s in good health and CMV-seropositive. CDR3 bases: TGTGCCAGCAGCTTATCAGGGGGCCTTCAGCCCCAGCATTTT. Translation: CASSLSGGLQPQHF.